These 14 T cell receptor beta chains share one sample of origin, sequenced in a study of CD8 T cells in Susac syndrome. The authors reverse transcribed about 0.5 to 1 ug RNA with random hexamers. TCRdb ran MiXCR on the immunoSEQ multiplex PCR reads and lists one entry per CDR3 protein. The sample holds about 130,000 distinct CDR3 sequences, around 94% seen once. Sequenced: CD8+ T cells from PBMCs. The receptor source for this set is a human donor with Susac syndrome.

The chain joins TRBV7-8 to TRBJ2-7; D gene ambiguous. The germline gives CDR1 SGHVS, CDR2 FQNEAQ. The CDR3 has 14 amino acids. With 1 base removed from V and 0 bases from J, the gap between germline ends came to 7 bases. The CDR3 sequence: CASSLVSDSYEQYF. For the CDR3, the DNA is TGTGCCAGCAGCTTAGTTTCGGACTCCTACGAGCAGTACTTC.

The gene calls are TRBV20-1 and TRBJ2-1; possibly TRBD2 for D (5 bases). CDR3 size: 15 residues. Germline loops: CDR1 DFQATT, CDR2 SNEGSKA (reference sequence). The V end was cut by 5 bases, the J end by 0 bases, with 14 bases between. The CDR3 loop is CSALIIRDSYNEQFF. DNA for the CDR3: TGCAGTGCTCTCATCATCCGGGACTCCTACAATGAGCAGTTCTTC.

The CDR3 reads CSARDLERERNEQFF. CDR3 in DNA: TGCAGTGCTAGAGATCTTGAGCGGGAGAGGAATGAGCAGTTCTTC. This chain links TRBV20-1 with TRBJ2-1; 8 nucleotides line up with TRBD2. Germline V gives CDR1 DFQATT, CDR2 SNEGSKA (reference sequence). Trimming removed 0 bases from V and 7 bases from J; junction bases left unmatched: 8. CDR3 length: 15 residues.

The chain joins TRBV19 to TRBJ2-7; TRBD2 matches 8 bases. The CDR3 contains 15 residues. The V gene end was trimmed by 3 bases and the J gene end by 0 bases; junction bases not matched to a gene: 4. Germline assignment: CDR1 LNHDA and CDR2 SQIVND (reference sequence). This CDR3 is CASSISGGNSYEQYF. The CDR3 DNA reads as TGTGCCAGTAGTATCTCGGGGGGGAACTCCTACGAGCAGTACTTC.

The V and J genes are TRBV28 and TRBJ1-4; D is possibly TRBD1 (5 bases). The CDR3 runs 15 residues. V lost 6 bases and J 4 bases, leaving 15 bases between the germline ends. Germline CDR1 MDHEN, CDR2 SYDVKM. CDR3 loop: CASRETGGYNEKLFF. The CDR3 DNA follows: TGTGCCAGCAGGGAAACAGGAGGTTATAATGAAAAACTGTTTTTT.

This chain joins TRBV30 and TRBJ2-1, with D possibly being TRBD1 (5 bases). V was shortened by 3 bases and J by 9 bases, with 9 bases between the two germline ends. Germline-derived CDR1 and CDR2 are GTSNPN and SVGIG (reference sequence). The CDR3 covers 11 residues. The CDR3 region is CAWRGLGEQFF. For the CDR3, the DNA is TGTGCCTGGAGGGGGCTGGGTGAGCAGTTCTTC.

The chain couples TRBV15 to TRBJ2-1; D unresolved. The CDR3 consists of 13 residues. Per germline, CDR1 LNHNV and CDR2 YYDKDF (reference sequence). Trimming removed 1 base at V and 9 bases at J, with 10 bases between. Written as DNA, the CDR3 is TGTGCCACCAGCAGAGCCCGGCAAGTTGAGCAGTTCTTC. As protein: CATSRARQVEQFF.

The rearrangement links TRBV24-1 to TRBJ2-7; D is undetermined. Germline loops: CDR1 KGHDR, CDR2 SFDVKD. The CDR3 extends over 11 amino acids. V gave up 5 bases and J gave up 3 bases, with 4 bases separating them. The CDR3 reads CATSAVYEQYF. In DNA, the CDR3 is TGTGCCACCAGTGCGGTCTACGAGCAGTACTTC.

The rearrangement links TRBV4-1 to TRBJ1-2; 9 positions agree with TRBD1. V was clipped by 4 bases and J by 6 bases; unmatched bases: 9. Germline V lookup: CDR1 MGHRA, CDR2 YSYEKL. The length of the CDR3 is 15 residues. CDR3 in amino acids: CASSLQGRTGDGYTF. CDR3 sequence (DNA): TGCGCCAGCAGCCTCCAAGGAAGGACAGGGGATGGCTACACCTTC.

This clonotype was picked up one time. CDR3 in DNA: TGTGCGGGGGGAGATGCCAAAAACATTCAGTACTTC. It yields the protein CAGGDAKNIQYF. The chain couples TRBV30 to TRBJ2-4; weak D call: TRBD2 (6 bases). This CDR3 comprises 12 residues. Germline V lookup: CDR1 GTSNPN, CDR2 SVGIG (reference sequence).

V is TRBV6-1 and J is TRBJ2-1, with D possibly TRBD2 on 6 matching bases. Germline V gene lookup returns CDR1 MNHNS and CDR2 SASEGT. The V gene lost 1 base and the J gene lost 6 bases, with 10 bases spanning the gap. The CDR3 is 14 residues long. CDR3 sequence (DNA): TGTGCCAGCAGTGAAGGGCGGGAATCCAATGAGCAGTTCTTC. Translating it yields CASSEGRESNEQFF.

The chain couples TRBV20-1 to TRBJ2-1, with unresolved D. The CDR3 has 13 residues. The germline V gene has CDR1 DFQATT and CDR2 SNEGSKA (reference sequence). Trimming took 2 bases from V and 5 from J, leaving 10 bases between them. The CDR3 loop reads CSARWNRDNEQFF. The CDR3 DNA reads as TGCAGTGCTAGATGGAACAGAGACAATGAGCAGTTCTTC.

This clonotype was found a few times. The chain employs TRBV5-6 and TRBJ1-1; D gene unclear. Germline assignment: CDR1 SGHDT and CDR2 YYEEEE. V was shortened by 0 bases and J by 6 bases, with 6 bases between the two germline ends. The CDR3 runs 12 residues. The CDR3 bases are TGTGCCAGCAGCTTGGGAAGTCCTGAAGCTTTCTTT. Protein sequence: CASSLGSPEAFF.

This chain's CDR3 is CAWTPPDRDTGELFF. Here the CDR3 DNA reads TGTGCCTGGACTCCCCCGGACAGGGACACCGGGGAGCTGTTTTTT. The V call is TRBV30, the J call TRBJ2-2; 8 nucleotides align to TRBD1. The V gene's germline CDR1 is GTSNPN and CDR2 SVGIG (reference sequence). CDR3 length equals 15 residues. V was pared by 4 bases and J by 3 bases, with 7 bases of the junction left unmatched. The full variable domain, rest sourced from reference TRBV30 and TRBJ2-2, is SQTIHQWPATLVQPVGSPLSLECTVEGTSNPNLYWYRQAAGRGLQLLFYSVGIGQISSEVPQNLSASRPQDRQFILSSKKLLLSDSGFYLCAWTPPDRDTGELFFGEGSRLTVL.